These 32 T cell receptor beta chains share one sample of origin, sequenced in a study of cytotoxic CD8 clonotypes in ibrutinib-treated CLL (TCRdb year 2021). The label giving this sample's time point can be read as: roughly 23 months on ibrutinib. Preparation of the library involved the immunoSEQ multiplex PCR assay. In TCRdb, the immuneACCESS table is reduced to in-frame sequences with V and J assigned. These tables do not hold every clone; where another copy was compared, an unresolved V gene accounts for under half, and the others remain unexplained. The sample yields about 130,000 clones; around 80% were counted once. About 3.5% of the sample belongs to the ten largest clones. The sample here was PBMCs, taken after 24 months of ibrutinib treatment. These receptors were taken from a human donor with chronic lymphocytic leukemia.

The chain couples TRBV9 to TRBJ1-4; D not certain. Between the trimmed V and J ends, which lost 0 bases and 0 bases, there was a span of 6 bases. This CDR3 contains 15 residues. The germline V gene encodes CDR1 SGDLS and CDR2 YYNGEE. CDR3 sequence reads: CASSVVGSTNEKLFF. The CDR3 nucleotides are TGTGCCAGCAGCGTAGTAGGGTCAACTAATGAAAAACTGTTTTTT.

The gene calls are TRBV5-3 and TRBJ2-1, with 16 nucleotides matching TRBD2. Being an ORF, TRBV5-3 has a function that is uncertain. The CDR3 runs to 16 residues. V trimming: 0 bases; J trimming: 10 bases; junction bases outside the gene matches: 4. The CDR3 DNA reads as TGTGCCAGAAGCTTGGATGGGACTAGCGGGGGGGCCGAGCAGTTCTTC. This codes for CARSLDGTSGGAEQFF.

J is TRBJ2-7 and V is TRBV19; D is unclear. CDR3 size: 15 residues. The V gene's germline CDR1 is LNHDA and CDR2 SQIVND (reference sequence). Trimming cost V 3 bases and J 1 base, with 13 bases left between them. DNA for the CDR3: TGTGCCAGTAGTATTCGTCTTGGGTGGTCCTACGAGCAGTACTTC. Protein product: CASSIRLGWSYEQYF.

This sequence joins TRBV5-6 and TRBJ1-2; 10 bases align to TRBD1. This CDR3 region has 15 residues. The germline V gene encodes CDR1 SGHDT and CDR2 YYEEEE. With 4 bases clipped from V and 4 bases from J, the junction kept 7 bases outside the gene matches. The chain's CDR3 is CASSPGTGVGYGYTF. Here the CDR3 DNA reads TGTGCCAGCAGCCCGGGGACAGGGGTTGGCTATGGCTACACCTTC.

This clone was picked up many times. The rearrangement joins TRBV4-3 to TRBJ1-2; 7 bases line up with TRBD1. V was pared by 4 bases and J by 2 bases, with 4 bases of the junction left unmatched. The CDR3 has 14 residues. The germline gives CDR1 LGHNA, CDR2 YSLEER. CDR3 DNA sequence: TGCGCCAGCAGCCCCCAACAGGGGAACTATGGCTACACCTTC. Its protein is CASSPQQGNYGYTF.

This clone was detected only a few times. The genes are TRBV12-5 and TRBJ1-2; D is unresolved. V lost 1 base to trimming and J lost 5 bases, with 8 bases between them. This CDR3 region has 13 residues. Germline V CDR1 and CDR2: LGHNT, FRNRAP. CDR3: CASGLEGTYGYTF. The CDR3 coding sequence is TGTGCTAGTGGTTTGGAGGGCACTTATGGCTACACCTTC.

The chain combines TRBV11-2 with TRBJ1-5; D is ambiguous. Germline V CDR1 and CDR2: SGHAT, FQNNGV. With 4 bases removed from V and 11 bases from J, the gap between germline ends came to 12 bases. The CDR3 has 12 amino acids. This CDR3 is CASSSPGEAQHF. The CDR3 DNA follows: TGTGCCAGCAGCTCTCCGGGAGAGGCCCAGCATTTT.

V and J are TRBV11-2 and TRBJ2-1; D gene uncertain. Trimming took 4 bases from V and 9 from J, leaving 13 bases between them. Germline values: CDR1 SGHAT, CDR2 FQNNGV. The CDR3 spans 13 residues. CDR3: CASSSKVFGEQFF. CDR3 in DNA: TGTGCCAGCAGCTCGAAGGTTTTTGGTGAGCAGTTCTTC.

The V gene is TRBV6-1, the J gene TRBJ2-7; TRBD2 is a possible D gene (6 bases). Germline V gene data show CDR1 as MNHNS and CDR2 as SASEGT. V lost 10 bases to trimming and J lost 6 bases, with 16 bases between them. The CDR3 covers 12 residues. This CDR3 reads CATRGNGLEQYF. In DNA form, the CDR3 reads TGTGCCACCCGGGGGAACGGACTCGAGCAGTACTTC.

The V call is TRBV5-6, the J call TRBJ2-1, with D uncertain. The length of the CDR3 is 11 residues. Trimming stripped 0 bases from V and 8 bases from J, with 3 bases between. CDR1 SGHDT and CDR2 YYEEEE come from the germline V gene. The CDR3 region has the DNA TGTGCCAGCAGCTTGGAGGATGAGCAGTTCTTC. Translating gives CASSLEDEQFF.

The chain couples TRBV4-2 to TRBJ2-7, with D perhaps matching TRBD2 (6 bases). The germline V gene has CDR1 LGHNA and CDR2 YNFKEQ. There are 15 residues in the CDR3. The germline V and J ends were trimmed by 1 base and 2 bases, with 12 bases remaining between them. CDR3 region: CASSQVTRDPYEQYF. CDR3 sequence (DNA): TGTGCCAGCAGCCAAGTGACGCGGGACCCCTACGAGCAGTACTTC.

This chain joins TRBV2 and TRBJ2-3; D gene uncertain. CDR1 and CDR2 (germline): SNHLY, FYNNEI. Trimming stripped 2 bases from V and 2 bases from J, with 8 bases between. The CDR3 covers 14 residues. The CDR3 reads CASSERSYTDTQYF. DNA for the CDR3: TGTGCCAGCAGTGAAAGGTCCTACACAGATACGCAGTATTTT.

CDR3 sequence reads: CASSQTPPRSTQYF. DNA for the CDR3: TGTGCCAGCAGCCAAACCCCCCCCCGGAGCACGCAGTATTTT. The gene calls are TRBV14 and TRBJ2-3; D uncertain. V was shortened by 2 bases and J by 9 bases, with 15 bases between the two germline ends. This CDR3 has 14 amino acids. Germline-derived CDR1 and CDR2 are SGHDN and FVKESK. The whole variable domain, remainder taken from reference TRBV14 and TRBJ2-3, is EAGVTQFPSHSVIEKGQTVTLRCDPISGHDNLYWYRRVMGKEIKFLLHFVKESKQDESGMPNNRFLAERTGGTYSTLKVQPAELEDSGVYFCASSQTPPRSTQYFGPGTRLTVL.

This chain connects TRBV19 to TRBJ1-2; D uncertain. Germline values: CDR1 LNHDA, CDR2 SQIVND (reference sequence). The CDR3 extends over 14 amino acids. V was shortened by 1 base and J by 2 bases, with 8 bases between the two germline ends. The CDR3 DNA sequence: TGTGCCAGTAGTATAGTTCGCAGGAACTATGGCTACACCTTC. Its protein product is CASSIVRRNYGYTF. Together with reference TRBV19 and TRBJ1-2, the CDR3 gives the full variable domain: DGGITQSPKYLFRKEGQNVTLSCEQNLNHDAMYWYRQDPGQGLRLIYYSQIVNDFQKGDIAEGYSVSREKKESFPLTVTSAQKNPTAFYLCASSIVRRNYGYTFGSGTRLTVV.

V usage is TRBV7-9 and J usage is TRBJ2-7; 7 nucleotides match TRBD1. The trim removed 5 bases at V and 0 bases at J, leaving 7 bases unmatched. CDR3 size: 15 residues. CDR1 and CDR2 (germline): SEHNR, FQNEAQ (reference sequence). The CDR3 sequence is CASSQAGGSSYEQYF. CDR3 DNA: TGTGCCAGCAGCCAGGCAGGGGGAAGCTCCTACGAGCAGTACTTC.

This clone occurred once. This chain uses TRBV28 with TRBJ1-2; 9 bases fit TRBD1. J was trimmed by 2 bases and V by 6 bases; bases with no gene match: 7. This CDR3 has 15 amino acids. Germline V gives CDR1 MDHEN, CDR2 SYDVKM. The CDR3, as DNA: TGTGCCAGCAGCCGTCCCGGGACAGGGAACTATGGCTACACCTTC. Its protein is CASSRPGTGNYGYTF.

This clone has only a few counts. The chain joins TRBV2 to TRBJ2-7, with 7 bases matching TRBD2. With V trimmed by 8 bases and J by 2 bases, 6 bases remained unmatched. Germline CDR1 reads SNHLY; CDR2 reads FYNNEI. The CDR3 covers 13 residues. CDR3 sequence: CASWGGQAYEQYF. In nucleotides, the CDR3 is TGTGCCAGCTGGGGAGGGCAGGCCTACGAGCAGTACTTC.

J is TRBJ1-4 and V is TRBV4-2; D may be TRBD1 (5 bases). Trimming left V 1 base short and J 0 bases short, with 9 bases between. CDR1 and CDR2 (germline): LGHNA, YNFKEQ. The CDR3 sequence is 16 residues long. The chain's CDR3 is CASSQAGSATNEKLFF. CDR3 DNA sequence: TGTGCCAGCAGCCAAGCAGGGAGTGCAACTAATGAAAAACTGTTTTTT.

This clone was seen a handful of times. The CDR3 here is CASSLEIYNPEQYF. Here the CDR3 DNA reads TGTGCCAGCAGCTTGGAGATCTACAATCCCGAGCAGTACTTC. The gene calls are TRBV5-5 and TRBJ2-7; no clear D. This CDR3 comprises 14 residues. Germline V CDR1 and CDR2: SGHKS, YYEKEE (reference sequence). Trimming took off 0 bases at V and 6 bases at J, with 13 bases between the two ends.

V is TRBV19 and J is TRBJ2-2; 10 bases are shared with TRBD1. After removal of 7 bases from V and 4 bases from J, the junction contained 15 bases not matched to a gene. The germline gives CDR1 LNHDA, CDR2 SQIVND (reference sequence). The CDR3 contains 18 residues. Here the CDR3 reads CASMGRDRGSVTTGELFF. The CDR3 nucleotides read TGTGCCAGTATGGGCCGGGACAGGGGATCGGTAACCACCGGGGAGCTGTTTTTT.

The CDR3 nucleotides read TGCGCCAGCAGCCAGGACAGGGCGGATGGCTACACCTTC. Protein: CASSQDRADGYTF. The rearrangement joins TRBV4-1 to TRBJ1-2; 8 bases align to TRBD1. CDR3 length equals 13 residues. The trim removed 3 bases at V and 6 bases at J, leaving 3 bases unmatched. Germline V gene data show CDR1 as MGHRA and CDR2 as YSYEKL.

The CDR3 sequence: CASSLPGPSKNTEAFF. The CDR3 coding sequence is TGTGCCAGCAGCCTACCGGGACCGTCGAAAAACACTGAAGCTTTCTTT. The chain recombines TRBV4-2 with TRBJ1-1, with D possibly being TRBD1 (5 bases). The germline V gene has CDR1 LGHNA and CDR2 YNFKEQ. Trimming pared 4 bases from V and 2 bases from J, leaving 17 bases between. The CDR3 runs 16 residues.

The chain carries TRBV7-2 and TRBJ2-2; TRBD2 matches 8 bases. The length of the CDR3 is 13 residues. The germline CDR1 and CDR2 sequences are SGHTA and FQGNSA. J lost 4 bases, V lost 6 bases, and 1 base had no gene match. CDR3 protein: CASRGTSTGELFF. CDR3 DNA sequence: TGTGCCAGCAGGGGGACTAGCACCGGGGAGCTGTTTTTT.

This chain joins TRBV7-9 and TRBJ2-4, with D perhaps matching TRBD2 (5 bases). This CDR3 region has 17 residues. V was cut by 2 bases and J by 3 bases, with 17 bases left in between. Germline V lookup: CDR1 SEHNR, CDR2 FQNEAQ (reference sequence). CDR3 amino acids: CASSLPTPTGNKNIQYF. The CDR3 DNA reads as TGTGCCAGCAGCTTACCCACGCCAACGGGGAACAAAAACATTCAGTACTTC. The full variable domain, in which reference TRBV7-9 and TRBJ2-4 provide the parts outside the CDR3, is DTGVSQNPRHKITKRGQNVTFRCDPISEHNRLYWYRQTLGQGPEFLTYFQNEAQLEKSRLLSDRFSAERPKGSFSTLEIQRTEQGDSAMYLCASSLPTPTGNKNIQYFGAGTRLSVL.

The sample holds one count of this clone. The J gene is TRBJ2-7, the V gene TRBV21-1. TRBV21-1 constitutes a pseudogene. The CDR3 has 15 amino acids. This CDR3 is CASSKRVRDYYEQYF. Here the CDR3 DNA reads TGTGCCAGCAGCAAGAGGGTCAGGGATTACTACGAGCAGTACTTC.

The chain recombines TRBV10-1 with TRBJ1-1; 12 bases fit TRBD1. The CDR3 is 11 residues long. Trimming removed 9 bases from V and 8 bases from J; junction bases left unmatched: 1. Germline loops: CDR1 WNHNN, CDR2 SYGVQD (reference sequence). The CDR3 reads CASGTGGEAFF. CDR3 DNA sequence: TGCGCCAGTGGGACAGGGGGCGAAGCTTTCTTT.

The chain has TRBV5-4 and TRBJ2-5, with TRBD1 matching over 10 bases. Germline lookup yields CDR1 SGHNT and CDR2 YYREEE (reference sequence). After removal of 4 bases from V and 7 bases from J, the junction contained 13 bases not matched to a gene. The length of the CDR3 is 16 residues. The CDR3 DNA follows: TGTGCCAGCAGCCAGCCGGGACAGGGGAGGTCGGGGACCCAGTACTTC. The encoded protein is CASSQPGQGRSGTQYF.

The chain is built from TRBV19 and TRBJ1-5; 8 bases align to TRBD1. The CDR3 runs to 15 residues. V trimming: 6 bases; J trimming: 5 bases; junction bases outside the gene matches: 9. CDR1 and CDR2 from the germline V gene are LNHDA and SQIVND (reference sequence). Here the CDR3 reads CASRARTGLYQPQHF. The CDR3 DNA reads as TGTGCCAGTAGGGCCAGGACAGGGCTTTATCAGCCCCAGCATTTT. Full variable domain (missing parts from reference TRBV19 and TRBJ1-5): DGGITQSPKYLFRKEGQNVTLSCEQNLNHDAMYWYRQDPGQGLRLIYYSQIVNDFQKGDIAEGYSVSREKKESFPLTVTSAQKNPTAFYLCASRARTGLYQPQHFGDGTRLSIL.

The gene calls are TRBV19 and TRBJ1-5; D ambiguous. V was trimmed by 7 bases and J by 4 bases, leaving 11 bases between them. Looked up from germline, CDR1 is LNHDA and CDR2 is SQIVND (reference sequence). CDR3 size: 13 residues. The CDR3 nucleotides are TGTGCCAGTACCTTCGGTGGAAATCAGCCCCAGCATTTT. Encoded protein: CASTFGGNQPQHF. Drawing the rest from reference TRBV19 and TRBJ1-5, the complete variable domain is DGGITQSPKYLFRKEGQNVTLSCEQNLNHDAMYWYRQDPGQGLRLIYYSQIVNDFQKGDIAEGYSVSREKKESFPLTVTSAQKNPTAFYLCASTFGGNQPQHFGDGTRLSIL.

This clone was detected only once. The chain employs TRBV28 and TRBJ1-4; 7 nucleotides align to TRBD1. Germline values: CDR1 MDHEN, CDR2 SYDVKM. This CDR3 has 16 residues. The V gene end was trimmed by 5 bases and the J gene end by 7 bases; junction bases not matched to a gene: 13. The CDR3 DNA reads as TGTGCCAGCAGTATGGGACAGCAGGGGCTGGCTGAAAAACTGTTTTTT. Translating it yields CASSMGQQGLAEKLFF.

The chain couples TRBV7-2 to TRBJ1-1; D is ambiguous. The CDR3 has 15 residues. Per germline, CDR1 SGHTA and CDR2 FQGNSA. With 1 base removed from V and 1 base from J, the gap between germline ends came to 10 bases. The CDR3: CASSLGGSGNTEAFF. In DNA, the CDR3 is TGTGCCAGCAGCTTAGGCGGGTCGGGGAACACTGAAGCTTTCTTT.

V is TRBV6-4 and J is TRBJ2-1, with unresolved D. The V end was cut by 4 bases, the J end by 0 bases, with 10 bases between. Germline V gene lookup returns CDR1 MRHNA and CDR2 SNTAGT. The CDR3 totals 15 residues. This CDR3 is CASSVQPSSYNEQFF. The DNA of the CDR3 is TGTGCCAGCAGTGTTCAGCCCAGCTCCTACAATGAGCAGTTCTTC.